The entry below describes one TCR beta chain. As yet, its antigen is unknown. The sample originates from a study of T cell responses to AZD1222 COVID-19 vaccine. V was shortened by 4 bases and J by 4 bases, with 12 bases between the two germline ends. Germline V CDR1 and CDR2: SGHAT, FQNNGV. This CDR3 is built from 14 residues. Here immunoSEQ multiplex PCR was the method, and the copy in TCRdb shows in-frame clones only, minus some. The top ten hold approximately 7.5% of the sample, which has more than 95,000 clones, around 88% seen once. Study-wide results and limits: After the peak T cell response, and only then, were repertoires sampled. Donors in the cohort were predominantly white British and more often female, and clonal diversity was possibly underestimated. Just a handful of AZD1222 recipients tested seropositive at baseline. Spike-spanning, vaccine-associated CD4 TCRs were dominant at 160-218 and 743-854.

The rearrangement joins TRBV11-2 to TRBJ2-3; D is perhaps TRBD2 (5 bases). This clonotype was obtained from an adult in good health. Sequencing used peripheral blood, obtained on day 0 of AZD1222 vaccination. The CDR3 sequence is CASSSPDLADTQYF. The DNA for the CDR3 is TGTGCCAGCAGCTCACCGGACTTAGCAGATACGCAGTATTTT. Drawing the rest from reference TRBV11-2 and TRBJ2-3, the complete variable domain is EAGVAQSPRYKIIEKRQSVAFWCNPISGHATLYWYQQILGQGPKLLIQFQNNGVVDDSQLPKDRFSAERLKGVDSTLKIQPAKLEDSAVYLCASSSPDLADTQYFGPGTRLTVL.